What follows are 27 T cell receptor beta chains derived from one specimen sequenced in a study of blood T cell repertoires in COVID-19. This table comes from immunoSEQ multiplex PCR, and its TCRdb copy is limited to in-frame clones, with some not included. The table lists 50,000 to 60,000 clones, around 87% of them singletons. What was sequenced was peripheral blood. These receptors were taken from a human donor with active COVID-19. The donor label of this sample is uncertain.

J is TRBJ2-5 and V is TRBV2, with 9 bases lining up with TRBD2. The CDR3 runs 17 residues. V shed 6 bases, J shed 7 bases, and the junction held 18 bases outside the gene matches. Germline lookup yields CDR1 SNHLY and CDR2 FYNNEI. The CDR3 loop is CASSGQAGGTRLRTQYF. CDR3 DNA sequence: TGTGCCAGCAGCGGCCAAGCGGGGGGAACCCGACTTAGGACCCAGTACTTC.

The rearrangement links TRBV11-3 to TRBJ2-1; 7 bases map to TRBD2. Trimming removed 5 bases from V and 6 bases from J; junction bases left unmatched: 13. This CDR3 has 16 residues. The germline V gene has CDR1 SGHNT and CDR2 YENEEA. The CDR3 region is CASSKGEWRGGNEQFF. The CDR3 DNA sequence: TGTGCCAGCAGCAAAGGAGAGTGGCGCGGGGGCAATGAGCAGTTCTTC.

The J gene is TRBJ2-7, the V gene TRBV29-1; D possibly corresponds to TRBD2 (5 bases). This CDR3 has 11 amino acids. Germline values: CDR1 SQVTM, CDR2 ANQGSEA. CDR3: CSTGDSYEQYF. DNA of the CDR3: TGCAGTACCGGGGACTCCTACGAGCAGTACTTC.

The rearrangement uses TRBV19 and TRBJ2-7, with D perhaps TRBD2 (5 bases). V lost 7 bases and J lost 7, with 17 bases in between. Germline assignment: CDR1 LNHDA and CDR2 SQIVND (reference sequence). This CDR3 is 13 amino acids long. The CDR3 region is CASTGSGRREQYF. In DNA, the CDR3 is TGTGCCAGTACGGGGTCCGGACGTAGGGAGCAGTACTTC.

The J gene is TRBJ1-2, the V gene TRBV7-9, with TRBD1 matching 8 bases. The CDR3 runs 14 residues. With 1 base clipped from V and 7 bases from J, the junction kept 5 bases outside the gene matches. CDR1 SEHNR and CDR2 FQNEAQ come from the germline V gene (reference sequence). The CDR3 loop is CASSLVTGDGGYTF. The CDR3 nucleotides are TGTGCCAGCAGCTTAGTGACAGGGGATGGTGGCTACACCTTC.

This clone was observed a few times. This chain joins TRBV2 and TRBJ1-5, with 9 bases that match TRBD1. Germline lookup yields CDR1 SNHLY and CDR2 FYNNEI. V gave up 6 bases and J gave up 3 bases; unmatched junction bases: 6. The length of the CDR3 is 15 residues. The CDR3 sequence is CASRRDRADNQPQHF. CDR3 DNA sequence: TGTGCCAGCAGAAGGGACAGGGCGGACAATCAGCCCCAGCATTTT.

The chain couples TRBV3-1 (or the pseudogene TRBV3-2) to TRBJ2-5, with TRBD2 matching over 14 bases. From germline, CDR1 is LGHDT and CDR2 YNNKEL (reference sequence). V shed 8 bases, J shed 4 bases, and the junction held 3 bases outside the gene matches. CDR3 size: 14 residues. The CDR3 spells CASLGTSGGETQYF. The CDR3 region has the DNA TGTGCCAGCCTCGGGACTAGCGGGGGAGAGACCCAGTACTTC.

This clone was recorded only once. The chain couples TRBV12-3 or TRBV12-4 to TRBJ2-7, with TRBD1 matching over 11 bases. Germline trimming cut 6 bases from V and 6 bases from J; bases unmatched to any gene: 4. This CDR3 is 13 amino acids long. The CDR3 sequence is CASSRDRGSEQYF. DNA for the CDR3: TGTGCCAGCAGCCGGGACAGGGGGTCCGAGCAGTACTTC.

This clone was detected many times. This chain joins TRBV23-1 and TRBJ1-5; 7 bases agree with TRBD1. TRBV23-1 is flagged as an ORF with uncertain function. Unmatched junction bases numbered 13, after V lost 3 bases and J lost 2 bases. The CDR3 is 18 amino acids. In DNA, the CDR3 is TGCGCCAGCAGTCACCCGGAACAGGGGCTTCTATGCAATCAGCCCCAGCATTTT. This encodes CASSHPEQGLLCNQPQHF.

The chain employs TRBV2 and TRBJ2-7, with D perhaps TRBD1 (5 bases). Trimming shortened V by 7 bases and J by 5 bases, and 15 bases separated the two germline ends. This CDR3 is 13 amino acids long. Germline CDR1 and CDR2: SNHLY and FYNNEI. The CDR3 region has the DNA TGTGCCAGCAATAGGGGCAGCAGGAACGAGCAGTACTTC. It codes for CASNRGSRNEQYF.

The genes are TRBV9 and TRBJ2-7; D is possibly TRBD2 (7 bases). The CDR3 covers 15 residues. The germline V gene encodes CDR1 SGDLS and CDR2 YYNGEE. V was pared by 4 bases and J by 3 bases, with 17 bases between. The CDR3, as DNA: TGTGCCAGCAGCCCTGGGGGGGCAGGGAACTACGAGCAGTACTTC. It translates to CASSPGGAGNYEQYF.

V gene TRBV18 combines with J gene TRBJ1-2, with D unresolved. Trimming left V 0 bases short and J 3 bases short, with 8 bases between. Germline V gives CDR1 KGHSH, CDR2 LQKENI. The CDR3 runs 14 residues. For the CDR3, the DNA is TGTGCCAGCTCACCACCGCTCCAGGACTATGGCTACACCTTC. As protein: CASSPPLQDYGYTF.

The chain links TRBV5-8 to TRBJ1-2; the D is unclear. The CDR3 loop spans 13 amino acids. Germline-derived CDR1 and CDR2 are SGHTS and YDEGEE. V was shortened by 2 bases and J by 2 bases, with 7 bases between the two germline ends. The CDR3 is CASSLIENYGYTF. In DNA form, the CDR3 reads TGTGCCAGCAGCTTAATCGAGAACTATGGCTACACCTTC.

The CDR3 loop reads CATSDPTGEQETQYF. The CDR3 nucleotides are TGTGCCACCAGTGATCCCACAGGGGAACAAGAGACCCAGTACTTC. The chain has TRBV24-1 and TRBJ2-5, with 7 bases aligning to TRBD1. Germline V gene lookup returns CDR1 KGHDR and CDR2 SFDVKD. CDR3 length: 15 residues. The ends lost 3 bases at V and 2 bases at J; junction bases unmatched: 5.

The V and J genes are TRBV6-5 and TRBJ2-7; 11 bases agree with TRBD1. CDR3 size: 14 residues. Germline CDR1 is MNHEY and CDR2 is SVGAGI. V lost 2 bases to trimming and J lost 4 bases; unmatched junction nucleotides: 1. The CDR3 DNA reads as TGTGCCAGCAGTTACGGGACAGGGGGTTACGAGCAGTACTTC. Protein sequence: CASSYGTGGYEQYF.

The table lists this clone with a few counts. The CDR3, as DNA: TGCGCCAGCAGCTTGTCGACAGATGGCTACGAGCAGTACTTC. Encoded protein: CASSLSTDGYEQYF. The chain couples TRBV5-1 to TRBJ2-7; D is possibly TRBD1 (5 bases). The CDR3 runs 14 residues. Germline V lookup: CDR1 SGHRS, CDR2 YFSETQ. The germline V and J ends were trimmed by 1 base and 3 bases, with 11 bases remaining between them.

This clone has more than one count but fewer than ten. J is TRBJ2-5 and V is TRBV12-5, with 12 bases that match TRBD1. Trimming cost V 1 base and J 4 bases; bases outside gene matches: 4. Germline V gives CDR1 LGHNT, CDR2 FRNRAP. This CDR3 region has 16 residues. Here the CDR3 DNA reads TGTGCTAGTGGTTTGGGGGGACAGGGGGCGAGAGAGACCCAGTACTTC. This codes for CASGLGGQGARETQYF.

This rearrangement joins TRBV11-2 to TRBJ1-4, with D tentatively TRBD1 (6 bases). The CDR3 spans 15 residues. V was shortened by 5 bases and J by 4 bases, with 14 bases between the two germline ends. Looked up from germline, CDR1 is SGHAT and CDR2 is FQNNGV. The CDR3 is CASSPDRLNNEKLFF. DNA for the CDR3: TGTGCCAGCAGCCCTGACAGGCTGAATAATGAAAAACTGTTTTTT.

The gene calls are TRBV5-8 and TRBJ2-5; D unclear. Germline V gives CDR1 SGHTS, CDR2 YDEGEE. This CDR3 has 13 amino acids. The V and J ends lost 0 bases and 4 bases respectively, with 7 bases between them. The CDR3: CASSLVRPETQYF. The DNA of the CDR3 is TGTGCCAGCAGCTTGGTCAGGCCAGAGACCCAGTACTTC.

In this sample, this clone turned up once. The V and J genes are TRBV28 and TRBJ1-5; D gene unclear. V lost 3 bases, J lost 2 bases, and 8 bases lay in between. From germline, CDR1 is MDHEN and CDR2 SYDVKM. This CDR3 contains 14 residues. For the CDR3, the DNA is TGTGCCAGCAGTTTCATGCGGGGCAATCAGCCCCAGCATTTT. Protein sequence: CASSFMRGNQPQHF. Full variable domain (outside the CDR3, taken from reference TRBV28 and TRBJ1-5): DVKVTQSSRYLVKRTGEKVFLECVQDMDHENMFWYRQDPGLGLRLIYFSYDVKMKEKGDIPEGYSVSREKKERFSLILESASTNQTSMYLCASSFMRGNQPQHFGDGTRLSIL.

This chain joins TRBV5-4 and TRBJ2-3; D might be TRBD2 (5 bases). The V end lost 4 bases, the J end lost 4 bases, and 19 bases lay between the germline ends. The germline gives CDR1 SGHNT, CDR2 YYREEE (reference sequence). The CDR3 has 16 residues. CDR3 residues: CASSPALLAGPDTQYF. The CDR3, as DNA: TGTGCCAGCAGCCCGGCGTTGCTAGCTGGCCCAGATACGCAGTATTTT.

This chain uses TRBV28 with TRBJ2-3, with no clear D. V lost 2 bases, J lost 6 bases, and 15 bases lay in between. Germline V gives CDR1 MDHEN, CDR2 SYDVKM. This CDR3 is built from 15 residues. CDR3 residues: CASSLTTPSLDTQYF. The CDR3 nucleotides read TGTGCCAGCAGTTTAACGACACCCTCTTTGGATACGCAGTATTTT. The full variable domain, completed using reference TRBV28 and TRBJ2-3, is DVKVTQSSRYLVKRTGEKVFLECVQDMDHENMFWYRQDPGLGLRLIYFSYDVKMKEKGDIPEGYSVSREKKERFSLILESASTNQTSMYLCASSLTTPSLDTQYFGPGTRLTVL.

The chain employs TRBV2 and TRBJ1-4; TRBD1 matches at 7 bases. Unmatched junction bases numbered 13, after V lost 7 bases and J lost 5 bases. CDR1 and CDR2 (germline): SNHLY, FYNNEI. The CDR3 spans 16 residues. CDR3 nucleotides: TGTGCCAGCAACATCGAGAGTGGACAGGCGAATGAAAAACTGTTTTTT. Translation: CASNIESGQANEKLFF. Full variable domain (missing parts from reference TRBV2 and TRBJ1-4): EPEVTQTPSHQVTQMGQEVILRCVPISNHLYFYWYRQILGQKVEFLVSFYNNEISEKSEIFDDQFSVERPDGSNFTLKIRSTKLEDSAMYFCASNIESGQANEKLFFGSGTQLSVL.

This clone was found once. The same CDR3 also results from other DNA sequences found in this sample. This sequence joins TRBV5-1 and TRBJ2-5; 8 bases align to TRBD1. The CDR3 runs 15 residues. The germline CDR1 and CDR2 sequences are SGHRS and YFSETQ. J gave up 5 bases and V 3 bases, and 9 bases lay outside the gene matches. CDR3 sequence reads: CASSSAGGLWETQYF. CDR3 coding DNA: TGCGCCAGCAGCTCGGCAGGGGGCCTTTGGGAGACCCAGTACTTC.

The V call is TRBV7-2, the J call TRBJ1-6; no reliable D call. The length of the CDR3 is 12 residues. Trimming shortened V by 4 bases and J by 7 bases, and 5 bases separated the two germline ends. Germline loops: CDR1 SGHTA, CDR2 FQGNSA. CDR3 sequence reads: CASSYGNSPLHF. The CDR3 DNA reads as TGTGCCAGCAGCTACGGGAATTCACCCCTCCACTTT.

This clone came up a few times. For the CDR3, the DNA is TGTGCCAGCAGCGCCGGCGGGGCCAGCTCCTACAATGAGCAGTTCTTC. Amino acids: CASSAGGASSYNEQFF. The genes are TRBV5-4 and TRBJ2-1, with a tentative D call TRBD2 (6 bases). The germline V gene encodes CDR1 SGHNT and CDR2 YYREEE (reference sequence). V lost 4 bases and J lost 0, with 14 bases in between. The CDR3 contains 16 residues.

The chain links TRBV4-1 to TRBJ2-3; weak D call: TRBD2 (5 bases). This CDR3 contains 15 residues. V gave up 0 bases and J gave up 6 bases, with 13 bases separating them. Germline V gives CDR1 MGHRA, CDR2 YSYEKL. The CDR3 spells CASSQDRGFRDTQYF. In DNA, the CDR3 is TGCGCCAGCAGCCAAGATCGAGGGTTTCGGGATACGCAGTATTTT.